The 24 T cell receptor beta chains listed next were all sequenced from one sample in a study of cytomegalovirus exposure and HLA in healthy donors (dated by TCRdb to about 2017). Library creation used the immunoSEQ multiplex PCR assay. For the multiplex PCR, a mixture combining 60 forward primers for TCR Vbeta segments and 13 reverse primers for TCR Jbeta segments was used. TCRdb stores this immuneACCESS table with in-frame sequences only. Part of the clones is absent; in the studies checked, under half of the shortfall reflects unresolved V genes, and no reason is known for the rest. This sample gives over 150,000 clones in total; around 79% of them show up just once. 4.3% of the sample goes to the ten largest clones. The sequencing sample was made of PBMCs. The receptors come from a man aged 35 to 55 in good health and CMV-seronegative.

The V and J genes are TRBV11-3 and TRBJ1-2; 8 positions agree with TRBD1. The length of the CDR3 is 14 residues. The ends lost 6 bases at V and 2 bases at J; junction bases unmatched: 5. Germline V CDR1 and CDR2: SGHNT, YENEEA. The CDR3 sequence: CASSKRTGNYGYTF. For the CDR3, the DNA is TGTGCCAGCAGTAAAAGGACAGGGAACTATGGCTACACCTTC.

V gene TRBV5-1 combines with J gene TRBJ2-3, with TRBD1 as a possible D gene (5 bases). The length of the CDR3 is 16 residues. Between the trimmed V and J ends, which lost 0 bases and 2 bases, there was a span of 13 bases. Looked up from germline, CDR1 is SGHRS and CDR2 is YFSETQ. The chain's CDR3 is CASSLVAGKVTDTQYF. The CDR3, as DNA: TGCGCCAGCAGCTTGGTAGCAGGGAAAGTCACAGATACGCAGTATTTT.

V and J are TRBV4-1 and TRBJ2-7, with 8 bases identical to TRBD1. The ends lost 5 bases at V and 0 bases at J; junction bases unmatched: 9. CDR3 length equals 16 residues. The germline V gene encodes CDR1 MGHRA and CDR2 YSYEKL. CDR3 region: CASSVDRGEGSYEQYF. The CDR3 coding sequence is TGCGCCAGCAGCGTCGACAGGGGAGAAGGCTCCTACGAGCAGTACTTC.

This chain's CDR3 is CASSQPTGTAYEQYF. CDR3 DNA: TGCGCCAGCAGCCAACCGACCGGGACAGCCTACGAGCAGTACTTC. V usage is TRBV4-1 and J usage is TRBJ2-5; TRBD1 matches 7 bases. The J call is doubtful: the DNA matches TRBJ2-7 better. Germline lookup yields CDR1 MGHRA and CDR2 YSYEKL. This CDR3 is 15 amino acids long.

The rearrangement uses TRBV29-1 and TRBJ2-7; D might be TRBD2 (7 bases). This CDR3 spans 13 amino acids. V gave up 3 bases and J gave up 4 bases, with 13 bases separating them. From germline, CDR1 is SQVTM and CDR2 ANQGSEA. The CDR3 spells CSVDGGARYEQYF. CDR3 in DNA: TGCAGCGTTGATGGGGGGGCCCGATACGAGCAGTACTTC.

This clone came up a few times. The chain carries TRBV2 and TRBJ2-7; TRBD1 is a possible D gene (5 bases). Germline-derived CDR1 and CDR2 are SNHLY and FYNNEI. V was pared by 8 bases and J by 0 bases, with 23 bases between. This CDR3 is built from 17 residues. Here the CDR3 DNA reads TGTGCCAGCTTGTCCTATGTTGAGACAGACCTCTCCTACGAGCAGTACTTC. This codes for CASLSYVETDLSYEQYF.

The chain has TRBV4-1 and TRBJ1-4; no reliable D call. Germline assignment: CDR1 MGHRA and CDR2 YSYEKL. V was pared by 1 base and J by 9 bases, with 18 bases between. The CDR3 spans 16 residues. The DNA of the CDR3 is TGCGCCAGCAGCCAAGTTGGTGAGGGCTGGCAGAAAAAACTGTTTTTT. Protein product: CASSQVGEGWQKKLFF.

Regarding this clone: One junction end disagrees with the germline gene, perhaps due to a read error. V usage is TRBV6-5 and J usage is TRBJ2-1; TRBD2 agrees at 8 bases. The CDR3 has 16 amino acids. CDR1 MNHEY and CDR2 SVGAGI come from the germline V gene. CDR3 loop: CASSYYLAGSYNGQFF. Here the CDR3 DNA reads TGTGCCAGCAGTTATTACCTAGCGGGCAGCTACAATGGGCAGTTCTTC.

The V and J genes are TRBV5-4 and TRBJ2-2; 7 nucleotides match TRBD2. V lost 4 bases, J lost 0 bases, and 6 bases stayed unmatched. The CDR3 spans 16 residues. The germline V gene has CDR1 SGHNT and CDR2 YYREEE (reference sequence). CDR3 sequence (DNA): TGTGCCAGCAGCGGATTGAGCGGGGCGAACACCGGGGAGCTGTTTTTT. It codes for CASSGLSGANTGELFF.

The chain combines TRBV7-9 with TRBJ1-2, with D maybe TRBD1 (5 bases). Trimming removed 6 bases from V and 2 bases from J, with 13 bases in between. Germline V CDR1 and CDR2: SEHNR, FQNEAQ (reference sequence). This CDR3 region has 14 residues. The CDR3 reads CASSSTGGNYGYTF. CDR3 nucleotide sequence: TGTGCCAGCAGTTCGACGGGGGGGAACTATGGCTACACCTTC.

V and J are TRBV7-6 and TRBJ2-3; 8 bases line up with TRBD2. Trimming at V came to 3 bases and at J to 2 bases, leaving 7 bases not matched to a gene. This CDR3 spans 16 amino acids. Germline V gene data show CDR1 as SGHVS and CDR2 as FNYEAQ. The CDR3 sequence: CASSLVSRGATDTQYF. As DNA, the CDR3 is TGTGCCAGCAGCTTGGTTTCGCGGGGGGCCACAGATACGCAGTATTTT.

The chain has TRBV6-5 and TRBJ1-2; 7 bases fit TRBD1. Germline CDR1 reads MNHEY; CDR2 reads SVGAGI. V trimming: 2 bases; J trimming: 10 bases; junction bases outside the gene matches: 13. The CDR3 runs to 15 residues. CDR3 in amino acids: CASSYRAGGSSDYTF. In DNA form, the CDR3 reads TGTGCCAGCAGTTACCGCGCAGGGGGGAGTAGCGACTACACCTTC.

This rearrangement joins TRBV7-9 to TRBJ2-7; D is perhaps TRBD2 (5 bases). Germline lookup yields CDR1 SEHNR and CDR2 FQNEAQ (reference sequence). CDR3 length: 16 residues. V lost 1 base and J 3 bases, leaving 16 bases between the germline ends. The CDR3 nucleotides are TGTGCCAGCAGCTTAGGGCCGGGAAGGGTAAGCTACGAGCAGTACTTC. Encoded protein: CASSLGPGRVSYEQYF.

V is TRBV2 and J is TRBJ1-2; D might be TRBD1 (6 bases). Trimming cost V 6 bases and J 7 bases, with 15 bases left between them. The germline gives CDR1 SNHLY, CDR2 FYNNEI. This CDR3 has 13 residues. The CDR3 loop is CASSGTLRFGYTF. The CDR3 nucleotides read TGTGCCAGCAGCGGGACATTGCGTTTTGGCTACACCTTC.

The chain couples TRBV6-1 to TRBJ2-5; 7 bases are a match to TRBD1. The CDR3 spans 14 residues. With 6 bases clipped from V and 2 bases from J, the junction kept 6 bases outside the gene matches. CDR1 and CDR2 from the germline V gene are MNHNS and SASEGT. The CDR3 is CASSTGAFQETQYF. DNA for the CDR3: TGTGCCAGCAGCACAGGGGCCTTTCAAGAGACCCAGTACTTC.

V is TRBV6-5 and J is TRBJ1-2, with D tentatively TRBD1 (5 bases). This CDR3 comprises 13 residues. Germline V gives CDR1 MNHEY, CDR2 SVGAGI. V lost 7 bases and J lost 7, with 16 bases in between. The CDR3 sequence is CASTRGGEGGYTF. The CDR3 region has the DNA TGTGCCAGCACCCGGGGGGGGGAGGGTGGCTACACCTTC.

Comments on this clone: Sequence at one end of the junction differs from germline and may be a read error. The CDR3 here is CASSDAGGNQPQHF. The CDR3 DNA reads TGTGCCAGCAGTGATGCGGGGGGTAATCAGCCCCAGCATTTT. The chain links TRBV10-3 to TRBJ1-5; a possible D gene is TRBD1 (5 bases). CDR3 length: 14 residues. In germline, CDR1 is ENHRY, CDR2 SYGVKD.

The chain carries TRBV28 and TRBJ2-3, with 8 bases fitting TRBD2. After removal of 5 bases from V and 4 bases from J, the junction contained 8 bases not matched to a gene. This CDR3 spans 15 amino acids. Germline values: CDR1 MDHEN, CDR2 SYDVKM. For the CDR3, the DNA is TGTGCCAGCAGTCCGGGGGGGGCCAATGCAGATACGCAGTATTTT. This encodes CASSPGGANADTQYF.

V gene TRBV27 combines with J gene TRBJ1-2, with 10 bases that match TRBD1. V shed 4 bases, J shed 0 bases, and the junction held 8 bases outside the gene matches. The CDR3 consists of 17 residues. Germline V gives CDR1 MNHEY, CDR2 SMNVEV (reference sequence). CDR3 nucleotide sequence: TGTGCCAGCAGTTCCTCGGGACAGGGGCACCCTAACTATGGCTACACCTTC. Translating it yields CASSSSGQGHPNYGYTF.

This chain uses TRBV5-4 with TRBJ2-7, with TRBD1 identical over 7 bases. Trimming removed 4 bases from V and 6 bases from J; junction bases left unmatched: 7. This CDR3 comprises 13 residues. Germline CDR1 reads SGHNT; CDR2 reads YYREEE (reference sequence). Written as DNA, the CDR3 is TGTGCCAGCAGCGGCACAGGGGATCGCGAGCAGTACTTC. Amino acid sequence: CASSGTGDREQYF.

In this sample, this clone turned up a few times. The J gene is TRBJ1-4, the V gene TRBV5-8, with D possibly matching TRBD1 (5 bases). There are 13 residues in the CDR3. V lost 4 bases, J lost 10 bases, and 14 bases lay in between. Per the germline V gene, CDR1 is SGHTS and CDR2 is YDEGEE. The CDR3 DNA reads TGTGCCAGCAGCCCCCGTGACAGAGGAAAACTGTTTTTT. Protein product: CASSPRDRGKLFF.

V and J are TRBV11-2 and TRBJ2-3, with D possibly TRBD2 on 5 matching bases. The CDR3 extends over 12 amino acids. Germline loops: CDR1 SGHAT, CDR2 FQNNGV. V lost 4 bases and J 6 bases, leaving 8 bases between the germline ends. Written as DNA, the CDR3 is TGTGCCAGCAGCTCTCGAGGGGATACGCAGTATTTT. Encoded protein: CASSSRGDTQYF.

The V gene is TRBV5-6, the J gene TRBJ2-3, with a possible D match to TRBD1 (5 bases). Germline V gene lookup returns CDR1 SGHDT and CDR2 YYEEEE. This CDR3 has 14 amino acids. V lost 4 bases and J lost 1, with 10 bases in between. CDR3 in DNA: TGTGCCAGCAGCGCTACAGGACGCACAGATACGCAGTATTTT. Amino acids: CASSATGRTDTQYF.

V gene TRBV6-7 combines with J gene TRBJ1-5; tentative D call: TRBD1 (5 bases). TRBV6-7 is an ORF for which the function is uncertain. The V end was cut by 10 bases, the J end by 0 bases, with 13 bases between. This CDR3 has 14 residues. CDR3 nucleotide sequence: TGTGCCATTACGACAGATTATAGCAATCAGCCCCAGCATTTT. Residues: CAITTDYSNQPQHF.